This note documents a single T cell receptor beta chain sequence. Its antigen is not known. Specified time point: newly diagnosed, previously untreated cHL patient sample. As a comparison, the study used PBMCs from newly diagnosed, untreated classical Hodgkin lymphoma. Per germline, CDR1 KGHSH and CDR2 LQKENI. V shed 4 bases and J shed 1 base, with 5 bases lying between them. The CDR3 is 13 residues long. The sample comes from a study of PD-1 blockade in classical Hodgkin lymphoma. General observations from the study: Reports indicated that newly diagnosed patients had lower baseline TCR diversity than healthy donors did.

TCRdb's copy holds only in-frame clones and misses some; the assay was immunoSEQ multiplex PCR. The repertoire consists of fewer than 40,000 clones, with 90% to 95% occurring once and the leading ten covering 2% to 2.5%. Sequencing was carried out using peripheral blood mononuclear cells (PBMCs). The TCR comes from a human donor with classical Hodgkin lymphoma. V gene TRBV18 combines with J gene TRBJ1-5; D unclear. CDR3 sequence: CASSRLSNQPQHF. DNA for the CDR3: TGTGCCAGCTCACGACTAAGCAATCAGCCCCAGCATTTT.